This T cell receptor (beta chain) was obtained from a study of blood T cells in healthy people across ages (dated by TCRdb to between 2014 and 2016). At the level of the whole study: Template switching captured roughly one uniquely barcoded TCR beta cDNA molecule per two T cells in model experiments. Two additional independent replicas of 1 million unique cDNA reads from the same blood draw were analyzed for two donors (one aged 18 to 30 and one aged 80 or older). Using deep sequencing normalized with unique cDNA molecular identifiers, the study measured how TCR beta repertoire diversity changes with age. To avoid experimental bias, donors of different ages were randomly spread across the sequencing lanes. Donors were grouped into four age groups: young (average 16 years), middle-aged (approximately 41), aged (around 66) and long-lived (82).

Donors were a few dozen systemically healthy Caucasian individuals from Russia aged 6 to 90 years. Each donor gave ten milliliters of peripheral blood, drawn into EDTA-treated Vacutainer tubes. Ficoll-Paque density-gradient centrifugation was used to isolate PBMCs, with at least 7 million per sample. Total RNA, at least 6 micrograms per sample, was extracted from PBMCs with Trizol reagent. The percentages of naive CD45RAhigh/CD27high T cells were determined by flow cytometry on a PBMC aliquot from every donor. The library was produced with 5' RACE. Sequencing relied on an Illumina HiSeq 2500. A second PCR of about 6 to 11 cycles was run with a J-beta primer mix and a sample-barcoded 5' primer. Each TCR beta cDNA molecule received a unique molecular identifier from a template-switch 5' adaptor carrying 12 random nucleotides. Each sample yielded at least 2.5 million CDR3-containing paired-end reads. First-strand cDNA was synthesized from all RNA with the Mint cDNA synthesis kit, primed by a TRBC-specific oligonucleotide. After uracil-DNA glycosylase treatment, a first 18-cycle PCR used universal primers M1SS and BC2_uni_R on all cDNA. The published analysis was carried out like this. Normalization of each sample was performed by random selection of 1 million high-quality reads, each carrying a distinct molecular identifier. Reads sharing molecular identifiers were discarded rather than binned into consensus sequences. MiTCR, run with a Q25 quality threshold and the strictest error-elimination algorithm, handled CDR3 identification, clonotype clustering and error correction. A nonparametric unseen species model with Euler transformation was used to estimate a lower bound on total TCR beta diversity. Through fastp at Q25 and MiXCR, TCRdb rebuilt clones from the public reads, retaining in-frame beta chains. Each CDR3 protein appears once, grouped with its most common genes and DNA. These V and J calls are TCRdb output, not the study's own analysis. The sample table contains 1.5 million to 2 million distinct CDR3 sequences; only one count was recorded for approximately 50% of them. The ten largest clones capture roughly 2% of the sample.

Here is what the overall study found, with its caveats: There was a strong correlation between observed TCR beta diversity and the percentage of naive T cells measured by flow cytometry. Bulk unsorted PBMC profiling prevented conclusive comparison of naive and antigen-experienced compartments. Observed TCR beta diversity per million T cells fell roughly linearly with age, and a significant reduction was already apparent by age approximately 41. Because the CMV infection status of the donors was unknown, age-related changes in expanded clonotypes may potentially have been confounded. Estimates of total diversity from one million sequenced T cells were regarded as lower bounds and underestimates. Compared with the aged group, the long-lived group had more naive CD4+ T cells, fewer expanded clones and increased TCR diversity, a pattern suggesting age selection.

Deletion took 6 bases off V and 5 bases off J, with a span of 13 bases between the germline ends. From its cysteine to its phenylalanine, the CDR3 spans 14 amino acids. Of the read, only the CDR3 DNA is kept; its 42 bases are in frame from base 1. A word on this clonotype: This receptor's antigen is unknown. No much larger clone is present one base from it, and per-base qualities are unavailable.

This sequence was found in a woman between 35 and 50 years old in good health. The chain uses TRBV12-3 or TRBV12-4 and TRBJ1-4, with TRBD1 tentatively as D gene (5 bases match). Material for sequencing was blood. CDR3 region: CASSNRLTNEKLFF. The sequenced DNA is TGTGCCAGCAGCAACAGGTTAACCAATGAAAAACTGTTTTTT.